What follows describes a single T cell receptor (beta chain). The sequenced patients had an expansion of CD8+CD57+ cells seen by flow cytometry. V lost 8 bases to trimming and J lost 3 bases, with 8 bases between them. Germline V gives CDR1 ENHRY, CDR2 SYGVKD. This CDR3 is built from 11 residues. The data are from a study of CD8+CD57+ T cells in acquired aplastic anemia. Genomic DNA constituted the template upon which TCR beta VDJ and CDR3 profiling was performed. A single record per CDR3 protein comes from TCRdb applying MiXCR to the reads. The top ten clones hold about 30% of a sample with under 200,000 distinct CDR3 sequences, more than 40% of them seen once.

The genes are TRBV10-3 and TRBJ2-7; TRBD1 might be the D (5 bases). Sequencing was done on a sample of sorted CD4+, CD8+, or CD8+CD57+ T cells (not recorded which) from PBMCs. This receptor was identified in a human donor with aplastic anemia. The CDR3 sequence: CAIGQGYEQYF. CDR3 bases: TGTGCCATCGGGCAGGGCTACGAGCAGTACTTC.